Below, one T cell receptor beta chain is given with its context. Its specificity is not known. There are 14 residues in the CDR3. Deletions cut 4 bases from V and 1 base from J, with 10 bases between. This specimen comes from a study of T cell repertoires in cytomegalovirus infection. Background on the study: The authors used CMV epitopes that were HLA-C-restricted (recently identified) and HLA-B-restricted (well studied). It was the public TCR beta signatures that indicated both CMV infection and matching HLA type.

MiXCR, applied by TCRdb to the reads, yields one record per CDR3 protein. This table has roughly 160,000 distinct CDR3 sequences, approximately 21% appearing once. V usage is TRBV12-3 or TRBV12-4 and J usage is TRBJ1-1, with no clear D. The source material was CD8+ T cells from cultured PBMCs, sampled from culture after CMV antigen stimulation. This TCR was sampled from a human donor in good health (CMV status not recorded). Some clones in this sample may be carry-over from other donors' samples. The CDR3 protein is CASSSWTENTEAFF. CDR3 sequence (DNA): TGTGCCAGCAGTTCGTGGACGGAGAACACTGAAGCTTTCTTT.